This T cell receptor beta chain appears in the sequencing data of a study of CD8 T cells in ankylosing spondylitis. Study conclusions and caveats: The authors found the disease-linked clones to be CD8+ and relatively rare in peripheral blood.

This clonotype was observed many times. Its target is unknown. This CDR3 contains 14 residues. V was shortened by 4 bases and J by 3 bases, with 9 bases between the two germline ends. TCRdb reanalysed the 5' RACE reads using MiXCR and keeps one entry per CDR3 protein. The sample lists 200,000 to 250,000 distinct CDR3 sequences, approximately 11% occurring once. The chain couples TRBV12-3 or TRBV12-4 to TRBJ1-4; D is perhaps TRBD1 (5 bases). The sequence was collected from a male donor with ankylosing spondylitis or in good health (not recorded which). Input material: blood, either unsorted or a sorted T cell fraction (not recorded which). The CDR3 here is CASSSPGANEKLFF. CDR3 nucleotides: TGTGCCAGCAGTTCCCCGGGGGCTAATGAAAAACTGTTTTTT.